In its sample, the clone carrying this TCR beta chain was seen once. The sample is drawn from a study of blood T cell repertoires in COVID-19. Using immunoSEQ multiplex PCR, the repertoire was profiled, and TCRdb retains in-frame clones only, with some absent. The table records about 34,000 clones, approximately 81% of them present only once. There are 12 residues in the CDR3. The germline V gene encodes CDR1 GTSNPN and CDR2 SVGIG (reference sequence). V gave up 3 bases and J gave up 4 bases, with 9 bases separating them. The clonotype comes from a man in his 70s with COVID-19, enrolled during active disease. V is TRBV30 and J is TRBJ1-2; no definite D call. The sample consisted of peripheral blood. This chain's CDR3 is CAWSRGLYGYTF. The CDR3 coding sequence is TGTGCCTGGAGCCGCGGACTCTATGGCTACACCTTC.